This TCR beta chain derives from a study of T-cell memory formation after mild COVID-19. Study overall: Largely donor-specific sequence clusters came from two donors. Whole-study results and caveats: The second-wave clones peaking on day 37 were not confirmed as SARS-CoV-2-specific. Memory sampled before infection contained some responding clones, suggesting cross-reactive memory joined.

Germline CDR1 is SGHKS and CDR2 is YYEKEE (reference sequence). The CDR3 loop spans 18 amino acids. V was shortened by 0 bases and J by 6 bases, with 23 bases between the two germline ends. On this clonotype: As yet, its antigen is unknown.

Barcoded TCR alpha and TCR beta cDNA libraries with UMIs came from 5'RACE using constant-segment primers. A single record per CDR3 protein comes from TCRdb applying MiXCR to the 5' RACE reads. The sample records tens of thousands of distinct CDR3 sequences, approximately 15% being singletons. This chain uses TRBV5-5 with TRBJ2-3; no clear D gene. Sequenced: PBMCs or a T cell subset sorted from them (not recorded which). This receptor was identified in an adult woman who had mild COVID-19 (a few samples of this study predate the infection). Cell type and time point are not known. This CDR3 reads CASSLERGSGPVEDTQYF. Here the CDR3 DNA reads TGTGCCAGCAGCTTGGAGAGAGGTTCGGGCCCGGTGGAGGATACGCAGTATTTT.